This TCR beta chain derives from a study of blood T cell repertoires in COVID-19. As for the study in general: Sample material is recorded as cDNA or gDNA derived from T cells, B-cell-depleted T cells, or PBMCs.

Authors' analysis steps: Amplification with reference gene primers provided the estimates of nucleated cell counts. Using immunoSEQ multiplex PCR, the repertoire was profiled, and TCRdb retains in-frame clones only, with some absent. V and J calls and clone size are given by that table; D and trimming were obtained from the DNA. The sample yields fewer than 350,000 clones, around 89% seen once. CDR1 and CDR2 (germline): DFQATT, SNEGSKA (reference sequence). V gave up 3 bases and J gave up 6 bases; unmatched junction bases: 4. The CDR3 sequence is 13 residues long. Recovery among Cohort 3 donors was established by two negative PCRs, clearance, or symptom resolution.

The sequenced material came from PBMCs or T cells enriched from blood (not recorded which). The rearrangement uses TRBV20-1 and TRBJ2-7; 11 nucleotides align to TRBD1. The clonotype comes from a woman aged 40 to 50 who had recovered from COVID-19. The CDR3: CSASRTGGFEQYF. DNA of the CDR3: TGCAGTGCTAGTAGGACAGGGGGCTTCGAGCAGTACTTC.